The 3 T cell receptor beta chains given below trace back to one sample, sequenced in a study of blood T cell repertoires in COVID-19. The table came from immunoSEQ multiplex PCR; TCRdb's copy has only in-frame clones and leaves some out. The top ten clones hold 1% to 1.5% of a sample with about 260,000 clones, more than 70% of them seen once. Sequencing was done on a sample of PBMCs or T cells enriched from blood (not recorded which). These receptors were obtained from a woman in her forties with acute COVID-19.

The chain couples TRBV5-4 to TRBJ2-1; TRBD2 aligns across 10 bases. V shed 0 bases, J shed 3 bases, and the junction held 6 bases outside the gene matches. The CDR3 runs to 17 residues. Germline CDR1 and CDR2: SGHNT and YYREEE (reference sequence). The CDR3 is CASSLGGASGSYNEQFF. In DNA, the CDR3 is TGTGCCAGCAGCTTGGGAGGGGCTAGCGGGAGCTACAATGAGCAGTTCTTC.

This clone was detected a few times. J is TRBJ2-3 and V is TRBV15, with 10 positions matching TRBD2. Germline CDR1 is LNHNV and CDR2 is YYDKDF (reference sequence). There are 17 residues in the CDR3. Unmatched junction bases numbered 4, after V lost 0 bases and J lost 1 base. CDR3 DNA sequence: TGTGCCACCAGCAGAGACGCGCTAGCGGGAGGCACAGATACGCAGTATTTT. This translates into CATSRDALAGGTDTQYF.

This chain connects TRBV6-6 to TRBJ1-1, with TRBD1 matching over 8 bases. The germline gives CDR1 MNHNY, CDR2 SVGAGI (reference sequence). After removal of 6 bases from V and 3 bases from J, the junction contained 9 bases not matched to a gene. The CDR3 has 15 residues. CDR3 loop: CASSYYDRGDTEAFF. Written as DNA, the CDR3 is TGTGCCAGCAGCTATTATGACAGGGGTGACACTGAAGCTTTCTTT.